A single T cell receptor (beta chain) is shown here with its context. Its target is not known. The germline CDR1 and CDR2 sequences are SNHLY and FYNNEI. The CDR3 has 13 residues. V shed 7 bases and J 4 bases; nucleotides not matched to a gene: 3. This sample is part of a study of cytomegalovirus exposure and HLA in healthy donors. Study-wide background: Genotyping showed about 80% of 350 to 400 donors falling in the Caucasian-associated ancestry cluster. The study's findings and limits: In a later analysis, DRB1 alleles had the most associated TCRs; HLA-C alleles the fewest. Analyses of presence and absence presupposed an approximately uniform sequencing depth across donors.

A multiplex PCR was run with 60 Vbeta primers and 13 Jbeta primers. Sequenced by immunoSEQ multiplex PCR; TCRdb stores in-frame clones only, minus some. The data hold about 100,000 clones, with roughly three quarters observed a single time. The sample consisted of PBMCs. The chain employs TRBV2 and TRBJ1-5; the match to TRBD1 covers 8 bases. This receptor was obtained from a middle-aged man in good health and CMV-seronegative. CDR3 in amino acids: CASMQGANQPQHF. CDR3 coding DNA: TGTGCCAGCATGCAGGGGGCGAATCAGCCCCAGCATTTT. Full variable domain (remainder filled in from reference TRBV2 and TRBJ1-5): EPEVTQTPSHQVTQMGQEVILRCVPISNHLYFYWYRQILGQKVEFLVSFYNNEISEKSEIFDDQFSVERPDGSNFTLKIRSTKLEDSAMYFCASMQGANQPQHFGDGTRLSIL.